This T cell receptor (beta chain) was recovered during a study of response to subunit inactivated influenza vaccine. Study-wide results and caveats: The authors put forward the suggestion that each seasonal influenza vaccination may bring in only a limited number of new T cells.

Each CDR3 protein gets one entry after TCRdb re-called the RT-PCR reads with MiXCR. The data show over 450,000 distinct CDR3 sequences, 10% to 15% seen once. Many counts were recorded for this clonotype. No antigen is known for it. This CDR3 has 12 residues. Trimming removed 3 bases from V and 5 bases from J, with 5 bases in between. Germline V lookup: CDR1 MDHEN, CDR2 SYDVKM. This receptor was obtained from a man in his fifties who received an inactivated influenza vaccine. The material sequenced was PBMCs from blood, taken roughly 47 days after vaccination. The V gene is TRBV28, the J gene TRBJ2-1; D is undetermined. In DNA, the CDR3 is TGTGCCAGCAGTTTTGGCCACAATGAGCAGTTCTTC. Translation: CASSFGHNEQFF. The full variable domain, in which reference TRBV28 and TRBJ2-1 provide the parts outside the CDR3, is DVKVTQSSRYLVKRTGEKVFLECVQDMDHENMFWYRQDPGLGLRLIYFSYDVKMKEKGDIPEGYSVSREKKERFSLILESASTNQTSMYLCASSFGHNEQFFGPGTRLTVL.